This TCR beta chain was recovered during a study of beta chain features in type 1 diabetes. Findings and caveats of the study: Among patients with Type 1 diabetes, TCRB CDR3s were moderately but significantly shorter in every one of the four CD4+ subsets.

On this clone itself: Its antigen is not known.

V lost 4 bases, J lost 5 bases, and 10 bases lay in between. This CDR3 has 13 amino acids. Germline assignment: CDR1 MNHEY and CDR2 SMNVEV (reference sequence). TCRB transcripts that were expressed got sequenced, as all of the isolated RNA had been reverse transcribed. The protocol was immunoSEQ multiplex PCR, while the TCRdb copy is restricted to in-frame clones and leaves out a portion. Of roughly 340,000 clones in the sample, roughly 12% are singletons; the top ten hold roughly 0.015%. This sequence was found in a woman between 18 and 29 years old with type 1 diabetes. Specimen: naive CD4+ T cells from blood. V usage is TRBV27 and J usage is TRBJ2-3; D is undetermined. The CDR3 sequence is CASSSILGDTQYF. Here the CDR3 DNA reads TGTGCCAGCAGTTCAATACTCGGAGATACGCAGTATTTT.